This TCR beta chain was sequenced in a study of blood T cell repertoires in COVID-19. Germline CDR1 MDHEN, CDR2 SYDVKM. Trimming removed 2 bases at V and 5 bases at J, with 18 bases between. CDR3 length equals 17 residues. Authors' analysis steps: Estimation of nucleated cell counts was performed using reference gene primer amplification. Clones were sequenced by immunoSEQ multiplex PCR, and TCRdb holds only the in-frame ones, with some missing. V, J and clone size are taken as reported in that table, and D and trimming were inferred from the DNA itself. The sample consists of some 54,000 clones, 75% to 95% of them appearing once.

The chain employs TRBV28 and TRBJ2-2; weak D call: TRBD2 (6 bases). The receptor comes from a man aged 55 to 70 with acute or convalescent COVID-19. The sample was peripheral blood. The CDR3 loop reads CASSLDLTVGGTGELFF. The CDR3 nucleotides read TGTGCCAGCAGTTTAGATCTGACCGTCGGGGGAACCGGGGAGCTGTTTTTT. Full variable domain (outside the CDR3, taken from reference TRBV28 and TRBJ2-2): DVKVTQSSRYLVKRTGEKVFLECVQDMDHENMFWYRQDPGLGLRLIYFSYDVKMKEKGDIPEGYSVSREKKERFSLILESASTNQTSMYLCASSLDLTVGGTGELFFGEGSRLTVL.